Shown below are 21 T cell receptor beta chains from a single sample sequenced in a study of shared clonotypes between healthy human individuals. Clones were read by immunoSEQ multiplex PCR, and TCRdb kept only the in-frame ones, dropping some. The sample has about 2.4 million clones; 93% are singletons. Sequences were obtained from naive CD4+ T cells from PBMCs. Stated subset: CD45RA+ positively selected. Every receptor here comes from a man between 18 and 29 years old in good health. Some clones in this sample may be carry-over from other donors' samples.

The chain uses TRBV6-5 and TRBJ1-2, with TRBD1 matching over 9 bases. V lost 2 bases and J lost 6; bases outside the gene matches: 4. From germline, CDR1 is MNHEY and CDR2 SVGAGI. This CDR3 contains 14 residues. The CDR3 loop is CASSYRDRVHGYTF. DNA for the CDR3: TGTGCCAGCAGTTACAGGGACAGGGTACATGGCTACACCTTC.

The V and J genes are TRBV18 and TRBJ2-5; a weak D match, TRBD2 (5 bases). The CDR3 contains 12 residues. V dropped 6 bases and J dropped 5 bases, with 10 bases sitting between them. In germline, CDR1 is KGHSH, CDR2 LQKENI. The CDR3 sequence is CASSAREETQYF. The CDR3 DNA is TGTGCCAGCTCGGCGAGGGAGGAGACCCAGTACTTC.

The chain couples TRBV4-1 to TRBJ1-4; perhaps TRBD1 as D (5 bases). V lost 1 base to trimming and J lost 8 bases, with 14 bases between them. The germline gives CDR1 MGHRA, CDR2 YSYEKL. The CDR3 is made up of 15 amino acids. The CDR3 region is CASSQVPAGYEKLFF. The CDR3 coding sequence is TGCGCCAGCAGCCAAGTACCCGCAGGGTACGAAAAACTGTTTTTT.

This clone was seen a few times. The chain is built from TRBV5-1 and TRBJ1-1; D is ambiguous. Germline CDR1 reads SGHRS; CDR2 reads YFSETQ. V was shortened by 1 base and J by 6 bases, with 7 bases between the two germline ends. The CDR3 length is 12 residues. The CDR3 is CASSLQASEAFF. The CDR3 DNA sequence: TGCGCCAGCAGCTTGCAAGCTTCTGAAGCTTTCTTT.

This rearrangement joins TRBV5-1 to TRBJ2-3; possibly TRBD2 for D (5 bases). The CDR3 runs to 16 residues. The V end was cut by 5 bases, the J end by 6 bases, with 22 bases between. Germline values: CDR1 SGHRS, CDR2 YFSETQ. The CDR3 sequence is CASSSIGGSPGDTQYF. The DNA of the CDR3 is TGCGCCAGCAGTAGTATTGGTGGGAGCCCGGGGGATACGCAGTATTTT.

This clone is a singleton in its sample. The chain carries TRBV4-2 and TRBJ1-6; D possibly corresponds to TRBD1 (5 bases). V was clipped by 1 base and J by 10 bases, with 17 bases between them. There are 16 residues in the CDR3. Germline-derived CDR1 and CDR2 are LGHNA and YNFKEQ. Written as DNA, the CDR3 is TGTGCCAGCAGCCAAGCGACAGACGGAGCTAGGTCACCCCTCCACTTT. Translating it yields CASSQATDGARSPLHF.

The gene calls are TRBV5-1 and TRBJ1-1; TRBD1 might be the D (5 bases). V was cut by 2 bases and J by 1 base, with 12 bases left in between. The length of the CDR3 is 15 residues. CDR1 SGHRS and CDR2 YFSETQ come from the germline V gene. The CDR3 region has the DNA TGCGCCAGCAGCTTTTGGAGTGGGGGGAACACTGAAGCTTTCTTT. It encodes CASSFWSGGNTEAFF.

The V and J genes are TRBV5-1 and TRBJ2-7, with D possibly TRBD1 on 6 matching bases. The CDR3 runs 16 residues. Germline V CDR1 and CDR2: SGHRS, YFSETQ. Trimming took 0 bases from V and 3 from J, leaving 16 bases between them. The CDR3 DNA follows: TGCGCCAGCAGCTTGGCGGGACACCCGAGGGTCTACGAGCAGTACTTC. The encoded protein is CASSLAGHPRVYEQYF.

CDR3 residues: CASRAGGSQEQPQHF. CDR3 nucleotides: TGTGCCAGCAGGGCCGGGGGGTCCCAGGAACAGCCCCAGCATTTT. The chain carries TRBV5-5 and TRBJ1-5; a weak D match, TRBD1 (5 bases). This CDR3 has 15 amino acids. Germline values: CDR1 SGHKS, CDR2 YYEKEE (reference sequence). Trimming shortened V by 5 bases and J by 7 bases, and 19 bases separated the two germline ends.

The rearrangement links TRBV4-1 to TRBJ1-5; weak D call: TRBD1 (6 bases). The germline V and J ends were trimmed by 1 base and 7 bases, with 20 bases remaining between them. The CDR3 sequence is 17 residues long. Per germline, CDR1 MGHRA and CDR2 YSYEKL. The CDR3: CASSQVFGGPLGQPQHF. As DNA, the CDR3 is TGCGCCAGCAGCCAAGTGTTCGGGGGGCCGCTCGGGCAGCCCCAGCATTTT.

Only one count was recorded for this clone. CDR3 in amino acids: CASSYSSGGRNTQYF. The CDR3 DNA is TGTGCCAGCAGTTACTCCTCGGGAGGAAGGAATACGCAGTATTTT. The gene calls are TRBV6-6 and TRBJ2-3, with 7 bases fitting TRBD2. This CDR3 contains 15 residues. V shed 0 bases and J 7 bases; nucleotides not matched to a gene: 7. Per the germline V gene, CDR1 is MNHNY and CDR2 is SVGAGI (reference sequence).

This clone was seen a few times. The chain couples TRBV5-1 to TRBJ2-7; D might be TRBD1 or TRBD2, each matching 5 bases. Germline lookup yields CDR1 SGHRS and CDR2 YFSETQ. The CDR3 runs to 14 residues. V was shortened by 0 bases and J by 2 bases, with 9 bases between the two germline ends. CDR3: CASSLGGKPYEQYF. The CDR3, as DNA: TGCGCCAGCAGCTTGGGGGGGAAGCCCTACGAGCAGTACTTC.

The chain is built from TRBV5-1 and TRBJ2-5, with D perhaps TRBD1 (6 bases). The germline V gene encodes CDR1 SGHRS and CDR2 YFSETQ. V was pared by 5 bases and J by 3 bases, with 11 bases between. This CDR3 region has 13 residues. The CDR3, as DNA: TGCGCCAGCAGATTACAGGGAGAAGAGACCCAGTACTTC. Translation: CASRLQGEETQYF.

For this clone: The sample has other DNA sequences that encode this CDR3 too. V and J are TRBV28 and TRBJ1-5; D may be TRBD1 (5 bases). The V and J ends lost 5 bases and 5 bases respectively, with 10 bases between them. Looked up from germline, CDR1 is MDHEN and CDR2 is SYDVKM. The CDR3 runs 13 residues. In DNA, the CDR3 is TGTGCCAGCAGTCGAGCGGGGGATCAGCCCCAGCATTTT. Protein sequence: CASSRAGDQPQHF.

As to this clone: The sample contains more than one DNA sequence encoding this CDR3. The V gene is TRBV28, the J gene TRBJ1-4, with TRBD1 identical over 8 bases. The V segment lost 6 bases and the J segment 5 bases; nucleotides outside the gene matches: 5. The CDR3 totals 14 residues. Germline V lookup: CDR1 MDHEN, CDR2 SYDVKM. DNA of the CDR3: TGTGCCAGCAGACCAGGGGGCGGGAATGAAAAACTGTTTTTT. Translation gives CASRPGGGNEKLFF.

This chain uses TRBV11-2 with TRBJ1-5, with 7 positions matching TRBD1. V shed 5 bases, J shed 2 bases, and the junction held 6 bases outside the gene matches. CDR3 length: 15 residues. CDR1 is SGHAT and CDR2 is FQNNGV in the germline V gene. In nucleotides, the CDR3 is TGTGCCAGCAGCCGCTTGACAGGGCGCAATCAGCCCCAGCATTTT. As protein: CASSRLTGRNQPQHF.

This chain joins TRBV6-1 and TRBJ2-1, with D maybe TRBD1 (5 bases). This CDR3 has 14 amino acids. Per the germline V gene, CDR1 is MNHNS and CDR2 is SASEGT. Trimming removed 7 bases from V and 10 bases from J, with 20 bases in between. The CDR3 DNA reads as TGTGCCAGCATTAAGACCCAGGGTGCAAAGGAGCAGTTCTTC. It codes for CASIKTQGAKEQFF.

The rearrangement uses TRBV6-5 and TRBJ2-7, with 7 bases that match TRBD1. Germline CDR1 and CDR2: MNHEY and SVGAGI. The CDR3 totals 15 residues. Trimming at V came to 2 bases and at J to 2 bases, leaving 6 bases not matched to a gene. The CDR3 DNA sequence: TGTGCCAGCAGTTACGCGAGGGGACAGACCTACGAGCAGTACTTC. Amino acids: CASSYARGQTYEQYF.

The rearrangement joins TRBV29-1 to TRBJ1-5, with TRBD1 matching 7 bases. This CDR3 contains 14 residues. Germline V CDR1 and CDR2: SQVTM, ANQGSEA. The CDR3 bases are TGCAGGAATAACCGGACAGGTAGCAATCAGCCCCAGCATTTT. Translated: CRNNRTGSNQPQHF.

DNA for the CDR3: TGTGCCAGCAGCTACGGGCCTGTCGGCGAGACCCAGTACTTC. It specifies CASSYGPVGETQYF. The chain couples TRBV9 to TRBJ2-5, with unresolved D. The CDR3 spans 14 residues. The germline V and J ends were trimmed by 4 bases and 5 bases, with 15 bases remaining between them. Germline lookup yields CDR1 SGDLS and CDR2 YYNGEE.

This chain uses TRBV5-1 with TRBJ2-1; D uncertain. V gave up 1 base and J gave up 4 bases, with 15 bases separating them. The germline V gene has CDR1 SGHRS and CDR2 YFSETQ. This CDR3 contains 16 residues. CDR3 DNA: TGCGCCAGCAGCTTGTTCGTTGGTGGGGATTACAATGAGCAGTTCTTC. This translates into CASSLFVGGDYNEQFF.